Shown below are 14 T cell receptor beta chains from a single sample sequenced in a study of OX40 agonist ivuxolimab in advanced cancers. The table came from immunoSEQ multiplex PCR; TCRdb's copy has only in-frame clones and leaves some out. This sample has more than 55,000 clones; about 90% occur once, and the top ten carry around 15%. The sequences come from CD4+ or CD8+ T cells sorted from blood, collected in a trial of the OX40 agonist ivuxolimab. Every receptor here comes from an adult with an advanced solid tumor such as melanoma, head and neck, liver or kidney cancer.

The rearrangement joins TRBV10-3 to TRBJ1-1; D possibly corresponds to TRBD1 (6 bases). The V gene lost 8 bases and the J gene lost 1 base, with 20 bases spanning the gap. The germline V gene encodes CDR1 ENHRY and CDR2 SYGVKD. The CDR3 contains 16 residues. CDR3 sequence reads: CAIRGQFSGRNTEAFF. For the CDR3, the DNA is TGTGCCATCCGTGGACAGTTCTCGGGTAGGAACACTGAAGCTTTCTTT.

The chain links TRBV7-9 to TRBJ1-2, with 8 bases aligning to TRBD1. CDR1 is SEHNR, CDR2 FQNEAQ, per germline (reference sequence). CDR3 length: 15 residues. V shed 5 bases, J shed 4 bases, and the junction held 9 bases outside the gene matches. CDR3 amino acids: CASSVAGTGVYGYTF. CDR3 sequence (DNA): TGTGCCAGCAGCGTGGCCGGGACAGGAGTCTATGGCTACACCTTC.

J is TRBJ1-1 and V is TRBV7-2; the D is unclear. Trimming left V 3 bases short and J 4 bases short, with 12 bases between. Germline values: CDR1 SGHTA, CDR2 FQGNSA. CDR3 length equals 14 residues. In DNA form, the CDR3 reads TGTGCCAGCAGCTTCGTCCAATGGAGCACTGAAGCTTTCTTT. The encoded protein is CASSFVQWSTEAFF.

This chain uses TRBV18 with TRBJ1-1; a weak D match, TRBD1 (6 bases). The CDR3 is 14 amino acids. Germline V CDR1 and CDR2: KGHSH, LQKENI. With 5 bases removed from V and 0 bases from J, the gap between germline ends came to 10 bases. CDR3 nucleotides: TGTGCCAGCTCAATGGACAGTTTGAACACTGAAGCTTTCTTT. This gives the protein CASSMDSLNTEAFF.

The chain combines TRBV10-3 with TRBJ1-1; 9 nucleotides agree with TRBD1. There are 15 residues in the CDR3. V lost 6 bases to trimming and J lost 0 bases; unmatched junction nucleotides: 5. CDR1 and CDR2 (germline): ENHRY, SYGVKD. The DNA of the CDR3 is TGTGCCATCAGCCCGGGACAGGGATTGAACACTGAAGCTTTCTTT. Translation gives CAISPGQGLNTEAFF.

CDR3 region: CASSLFHGNTEAFF. CDR3 DNA: TGTGCCAGCAGCTTATTCCACGGGAACACTGAAGCTTTCTTT. J is TRBJ1-1 and V is TRBV11-2; no definite D call. V was cut by 2 bases and J by 1 base, with 8 bases left in between. CDR3 length: 14 amino acids. In germline, CDR1 is SGHAT, CDR2 FQNNGV.

The chain employs TRBV5-1 and TRBJ1-1, with 9 bases identical to TRBD1. The CDR3 runs to 15 residues. Germline CDR1 and CDR2: SGHRS and YFSETQ. After removal of 6 bases from V and 5 bases from J, the junction contained 11 bases not matched to a gene. CDR3 loop: CASTLLGQGRTEAFF. The CDR3 DNA is TGCGCCAGCACTCTACTTGGACAGGGGCGAACTGAAGCTTTCTTT.

The V and J genes are TRBV27 and TRBJ1-5; a possible D gene is TRBD1 (5 bases). Germline CDR1 MNHEY, CDR2 SMNVEV (reference sequence). Trimming pared 2 bases from V and 0 bases from J, leaving 14 bases between. The CDR3 extends over 17 amino acids. CDR3 residues: CASSLVGGRSSNQPQHF. In DNA, the CDR3 is TGTGCCAGCAGTTTAGTGGGGGGACGGTCTAGCAATCAGCCCCAGCATTTT.

The V call is TRBV11-3, the J call TRBJ2-1; 7 nucleotides align to TRBD2. CDR3 size: 15 residues. The trim removed 1 base at V and 9 bases at J, leaving 9 bases unmatched. Germline loops: CDR1 SGHNT, CDR2 YENEEA. The CDR3 DNA reads as TGTGCCAGCAGCTTAGGTAATCGACTAGCTAGTGAGCAGTTCTTC. Protein: CASSLGNRLASEQFF.

The chain has TRBV15 and TRBJ2-5, with a tentative D call TRBD2 (6 bases). V lost 5 bases and J lost 5, with 15 bases in between. The CDR3 spans 14 residues. Per the germline V gene, CDR1 is LNHNV and CDR2 is YYDKDF (reference sequence). This chain's CDR3 is CATSRTTSRETQYF. For the CDR3, the DNA is TGTGCCACCAGCCGCACGACTAGTAGGGAGACCCAGTACTTC.

The gene calls are TRBV19 and TRBJ2-3, with D maybe TRBD1 (6 bases). The CDR3 totals 13 residues. V gave up 5 bases and J gave up 5 bases, with 11 bases separating them. Germline CDR1 reads LNHDA; CDR2 reads SQIVND (reference sequence). CDR3 in DNA: TGTGCCAGTAGTTTCCGACAGGTAGATACGCAGTATTTT. Protein: CASSFRQVDTQYF.

This sequence joins TRBV11-3 and TRBJ2-5, with unresolved D. Trimming cost V 1 base and J 5 bases, with 14 bases left between them. Germline assignment: CDR1 SGHNT and CDR2 YENEEA. The CDR3 covers 15 residues. The CDR3, as DNA: TGTGCCAGCAGCTTAGGGGGATCCCTCAAGGAGACCCAGTACTTC. Its translation: CASSLGGSLKETQYF.

This chain connects TRBV5-6 to TRBJ1-2, with 8 positions matching TRBD1. Per germline, CDR1 SGHDT and CDR2 YYEEEE. With V trimmed by 7 bases and J by 4 bases, 9 bases remained unmatched. This CDR3 has 14 residues. The CDR3 region has the DNA TGTGCCAGCCGTCGTACAGGGGGATTCTATGGCTACACCTTC. It encodes CASRRTGGFYGYTF.

This chain connects TRBV5-1 to TRBJ1-1; no definite D call. Trimming pared 0 bases from V and 9 bases from J, leaving 9 bases between. CDR3 length: 12 residues. CDR1 and CDR2 from the germline V gene are SGHRS and YFSETQ. DNA of the CDR3: TGCGCCAGCAGCTTGGTAGGAGGACAAGCTTTCTTT. The encoded protein is CASSLVGGQAFF.